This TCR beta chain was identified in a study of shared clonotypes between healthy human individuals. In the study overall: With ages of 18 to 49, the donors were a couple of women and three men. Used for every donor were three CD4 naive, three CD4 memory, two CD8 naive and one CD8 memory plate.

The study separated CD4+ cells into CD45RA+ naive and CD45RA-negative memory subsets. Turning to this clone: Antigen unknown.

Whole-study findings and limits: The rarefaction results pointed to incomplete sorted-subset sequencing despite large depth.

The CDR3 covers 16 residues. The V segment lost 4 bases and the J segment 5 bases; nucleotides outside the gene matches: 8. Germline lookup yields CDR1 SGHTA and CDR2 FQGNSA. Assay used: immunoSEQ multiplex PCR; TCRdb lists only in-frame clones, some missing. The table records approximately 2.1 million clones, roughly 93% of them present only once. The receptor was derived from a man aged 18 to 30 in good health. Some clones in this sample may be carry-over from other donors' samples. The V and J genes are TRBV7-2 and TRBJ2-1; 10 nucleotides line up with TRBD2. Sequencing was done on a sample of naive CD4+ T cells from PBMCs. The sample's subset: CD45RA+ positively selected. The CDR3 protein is CASSSRSSGSHNEQFF. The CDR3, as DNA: TGTGCCAGCAGCTCCCGGTCTAGCGGGAGCCACAATGAGCAGTTCTTC.